Included here is one T cell receptor beta chain sequence, with context. CDR3 length equals 14 residues. CDR1 is LGHNT, CDR2 FRNRAP, per germline. The V segment lost 1 base and the J segment 7 bases; nucleotides outside the gene matches: 4. Vbeta (60) and Jbeta (13) primers were used in the PCR. Data came from immunoSEQ multiplex PCR; TCRdb stores just in-frame clones and leaves some out. Counted here are under 120,000 clones, just under 75% occurring once; the ten biggest clones make up more than 2%. This sample was included in a study of cytomegalovirus exposure and HLA in healthy donors. The TCR sequence derives from a man between 50 and 59 years old in good health and CMV-seropositive. The chain recombines TRBV12-5 with TRBJ2-1; 7 bases match TRBD2. The sample comprised PBMCs. The CDR3 DNA reads as TGTGCTAGTGGTTTGGGGCGGGAGACTAATGAGCAGTTCTTC. It encodes CASGLGRETNEQFF.